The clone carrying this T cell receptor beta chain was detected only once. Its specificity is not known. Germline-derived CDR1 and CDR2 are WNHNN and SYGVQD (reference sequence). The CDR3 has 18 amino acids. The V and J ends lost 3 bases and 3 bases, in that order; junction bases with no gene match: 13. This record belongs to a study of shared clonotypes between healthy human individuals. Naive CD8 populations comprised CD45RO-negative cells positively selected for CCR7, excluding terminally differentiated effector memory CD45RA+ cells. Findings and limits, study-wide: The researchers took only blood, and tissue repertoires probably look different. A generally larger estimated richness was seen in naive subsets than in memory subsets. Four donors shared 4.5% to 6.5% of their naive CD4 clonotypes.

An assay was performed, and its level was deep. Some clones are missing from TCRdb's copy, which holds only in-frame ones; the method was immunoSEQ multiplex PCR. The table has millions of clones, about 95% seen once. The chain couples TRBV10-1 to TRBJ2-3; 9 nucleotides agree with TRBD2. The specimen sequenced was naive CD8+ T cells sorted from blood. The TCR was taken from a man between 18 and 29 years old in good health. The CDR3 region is CASSERQNETSGTDTQYF. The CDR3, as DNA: TGCGCCAGCAGTGAAAGACAAAACGAGACTAGCGGTACAGATACGCAGTATTTT.